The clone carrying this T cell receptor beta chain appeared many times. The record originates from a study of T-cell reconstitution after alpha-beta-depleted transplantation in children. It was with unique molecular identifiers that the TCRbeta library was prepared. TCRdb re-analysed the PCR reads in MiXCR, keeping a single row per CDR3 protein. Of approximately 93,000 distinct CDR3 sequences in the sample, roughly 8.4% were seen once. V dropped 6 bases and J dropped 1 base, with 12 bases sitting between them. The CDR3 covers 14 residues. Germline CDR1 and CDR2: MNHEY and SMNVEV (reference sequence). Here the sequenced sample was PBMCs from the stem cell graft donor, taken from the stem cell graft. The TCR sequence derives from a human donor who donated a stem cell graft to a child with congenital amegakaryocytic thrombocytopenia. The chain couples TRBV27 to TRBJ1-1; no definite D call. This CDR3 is CASSRRRENTEAFF. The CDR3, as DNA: TGTGCCAGCAGCCGACGGAGGGAGAACACTGAAGCTTTCTTT.